What follows is one TCR beta chain and its context. Sequenced by immunoSEQ multiplex PCR; TCRdb stores in-frame clones only, minus some. The repertoire has roughly 130,000 clones, about 95% of them found once; the top ten carry 3.6%. Trimming removed 3 bases at V and 0 bases at J, with 17 bases between. This CDR3 is built from 17 residues. Germline CDR1 is SEHNR and CDR2 is FQNEAQ (reference sequence). This sample was taken from a study of control samples from healthy donors and cancer patients. Sequenced sample: blood. This clonotype originated in a man aged 25-45 years in good health. This chain links TRBV7-9 with TRBJ2-5; D not resolved. In nucleotides, the CDR3 is TGTGCCAGCAGCTTCCCTCCCTGGACGGATTACCAAGAGACCCAGTACTTC. Residues: CASSFPPWTDYQETQYF.